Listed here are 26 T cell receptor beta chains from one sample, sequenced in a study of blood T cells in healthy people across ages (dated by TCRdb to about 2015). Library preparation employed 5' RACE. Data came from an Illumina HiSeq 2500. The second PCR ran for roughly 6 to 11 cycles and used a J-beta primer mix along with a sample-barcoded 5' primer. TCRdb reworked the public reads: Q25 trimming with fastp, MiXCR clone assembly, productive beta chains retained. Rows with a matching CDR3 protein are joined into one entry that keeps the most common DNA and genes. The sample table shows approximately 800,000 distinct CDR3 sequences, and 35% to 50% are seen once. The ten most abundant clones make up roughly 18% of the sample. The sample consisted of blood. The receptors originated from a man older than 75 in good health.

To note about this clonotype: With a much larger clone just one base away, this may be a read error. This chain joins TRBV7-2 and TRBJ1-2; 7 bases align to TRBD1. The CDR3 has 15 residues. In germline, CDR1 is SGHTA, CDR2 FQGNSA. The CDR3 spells CAGSLEGATNYGYTF. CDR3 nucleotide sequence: TGTGCCGGCAGCTTAGAGGGGGCCACTAACTATGGCTACACCTTC.

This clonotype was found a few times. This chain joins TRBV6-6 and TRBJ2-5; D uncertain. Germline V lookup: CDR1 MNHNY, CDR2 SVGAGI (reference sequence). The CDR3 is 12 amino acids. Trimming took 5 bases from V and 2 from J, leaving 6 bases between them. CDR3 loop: CASSIGQETQYF. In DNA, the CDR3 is TGTGCCAGCAGTATAGGACAAGAGACCCAGTACTTC.

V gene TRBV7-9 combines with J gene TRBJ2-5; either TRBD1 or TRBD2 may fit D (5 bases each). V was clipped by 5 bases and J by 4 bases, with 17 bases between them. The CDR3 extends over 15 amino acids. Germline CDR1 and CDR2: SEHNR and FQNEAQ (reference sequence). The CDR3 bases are TGTGCCAGCAGCCTCGGGACCCACCTCCGAGAGACCCAGTACTTC. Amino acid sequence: CASSLGTHLRETQYF.

CDR3 protein: CSARPWIYGNEQYF. The DNA of the CDR3 is TGCAGTGCTAGGCCGTGGATTTATGGGAATGAGCAGTACTTC. The chain uses TRBV20-1 and TRBJ2-7; D gene uncertain. From germline, CDR1 is DFQATT and CDR2 SNEGSKA (reference sequence). The CDR3 sequence is 14 residues long. V shed 3 bases and J shed 7 bases, with 19 bases lying between them.

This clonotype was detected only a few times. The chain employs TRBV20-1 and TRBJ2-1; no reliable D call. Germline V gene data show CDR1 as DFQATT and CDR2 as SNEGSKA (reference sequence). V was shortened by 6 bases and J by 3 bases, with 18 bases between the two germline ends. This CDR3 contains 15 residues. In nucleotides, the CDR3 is TGCAGTGCCGAGTCGCTGGCCTCAGGCTACAATGAGCAGTTCTTC. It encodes CSAESLASGYNEQFF.

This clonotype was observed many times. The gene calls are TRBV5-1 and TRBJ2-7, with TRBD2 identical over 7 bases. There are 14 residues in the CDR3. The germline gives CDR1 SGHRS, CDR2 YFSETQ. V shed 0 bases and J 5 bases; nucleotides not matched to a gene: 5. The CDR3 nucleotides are TGCGCCAGCAGCTTGGGCGGGAGAGCCAACGAGCAGTACTTC. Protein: CASSLGGRANEQYF.

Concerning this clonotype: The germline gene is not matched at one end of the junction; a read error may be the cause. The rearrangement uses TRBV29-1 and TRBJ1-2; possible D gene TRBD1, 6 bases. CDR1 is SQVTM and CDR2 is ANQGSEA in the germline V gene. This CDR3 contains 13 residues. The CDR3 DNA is TGCAGCTTTGAAATCGGGGGCGCAAGTGGCTACACCTTC. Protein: CSFEIGGASGYTF.

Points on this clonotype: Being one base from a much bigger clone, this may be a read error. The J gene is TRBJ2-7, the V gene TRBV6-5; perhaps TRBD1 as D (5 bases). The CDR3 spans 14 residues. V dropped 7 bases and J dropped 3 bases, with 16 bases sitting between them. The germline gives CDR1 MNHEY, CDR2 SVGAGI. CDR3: CASKVRVSNYEQYF. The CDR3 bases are TGTGCCAGCAAGGTCAGGGTGTCAAACTACGAGCAGTACTTC.

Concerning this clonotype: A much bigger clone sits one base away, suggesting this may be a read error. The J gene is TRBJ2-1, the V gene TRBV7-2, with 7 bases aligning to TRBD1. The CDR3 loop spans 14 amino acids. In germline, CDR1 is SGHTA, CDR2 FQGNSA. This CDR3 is CASSQQGPRNELFF. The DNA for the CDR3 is TGTGCCAGCAGCCAACAGGGGCCTCGCAATGAGCTGTTCTTC.

The CDR3 bases are TGTGCCACCACCTGGGGGGCTGAAGCTTTCTTT. Its translation: CATTWGAEAFF. This rearrangement joins TRBV24-1 to TRBJ1-1; TRBD1 might be the D (5 bases). The length of the CDR3 is 11 residues. Germline-derived CDR1 and CDR2 are KGHDR and SFDVKD. V lost 8 bases and J lost 6, with 9 bases in between.

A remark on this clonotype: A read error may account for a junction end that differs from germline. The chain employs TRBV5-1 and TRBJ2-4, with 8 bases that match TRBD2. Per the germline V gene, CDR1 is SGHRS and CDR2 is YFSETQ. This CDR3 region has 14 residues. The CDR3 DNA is TGCGCCGGCAGCTTGGCGGGGGGCAAAAACATTCAGTACTTC. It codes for CAGSLAGGKNIQYF.

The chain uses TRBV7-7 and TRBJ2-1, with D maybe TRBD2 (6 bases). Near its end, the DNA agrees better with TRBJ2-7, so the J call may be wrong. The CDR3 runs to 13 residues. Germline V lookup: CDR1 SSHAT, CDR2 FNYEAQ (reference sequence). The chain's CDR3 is CASGPDYYNEQYF. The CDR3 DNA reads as TGTGCTAGCGGTCCGGACTACTACAATGAGCAGTACTTC.

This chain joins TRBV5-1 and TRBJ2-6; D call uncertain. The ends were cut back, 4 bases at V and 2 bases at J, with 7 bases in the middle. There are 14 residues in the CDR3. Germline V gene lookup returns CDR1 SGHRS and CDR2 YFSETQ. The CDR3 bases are TGCGCCAGCAGCCAGACAACTGGGGCCAACGTCCTGACTTTC. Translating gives CASSQTTGANVLTF. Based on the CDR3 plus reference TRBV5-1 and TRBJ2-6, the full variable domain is KAGVTQTPRYLIKTRGQQVTLSCSPISGHRSVSWYQQTPGQGLQFLFEYFSETQRNKGNFPGRFSGRQFSNSRSEMNVSTLELGDSALYLCASSQTTGANVLTFGAGSRLTVL.

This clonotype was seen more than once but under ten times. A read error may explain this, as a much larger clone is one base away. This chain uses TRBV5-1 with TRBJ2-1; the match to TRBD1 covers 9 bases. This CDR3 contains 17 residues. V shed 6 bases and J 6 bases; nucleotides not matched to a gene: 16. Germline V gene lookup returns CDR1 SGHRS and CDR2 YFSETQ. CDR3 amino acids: CASNFLSAQGAGNEQFF. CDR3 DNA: TGCGCCAGCAACTTTTTGTCGGCACAGGGGGCCGGCAATGAGCAGTTCTTC.

DNA for the CDR3: TGTGCCAGCAGCCAGACCGGGACAGCGAACACCGGGGAGCTGTTTTTT. Translation: CASSQTGTANTGELFF. This chain connects TRBV5-5 to TRBJ2-2; TRBD1 agrees at 7 bases. Germline V gives CDR1 SGHKS, CDR2 YYEKEE (reference sequence). V gave up 4 bases and J gave up 0 bases; unmatched junction bases: 6. This CDR3 comprises 16 residues.

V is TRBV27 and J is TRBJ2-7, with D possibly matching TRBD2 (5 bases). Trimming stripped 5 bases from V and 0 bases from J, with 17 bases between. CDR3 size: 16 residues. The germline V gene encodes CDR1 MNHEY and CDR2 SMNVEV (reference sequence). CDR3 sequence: CASSPRLGVDSYEQYF. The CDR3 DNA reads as TGTGCCAGCAGTCCTCGCTTGGGAGTCGACTCCTACGAGCAGTACTTC.

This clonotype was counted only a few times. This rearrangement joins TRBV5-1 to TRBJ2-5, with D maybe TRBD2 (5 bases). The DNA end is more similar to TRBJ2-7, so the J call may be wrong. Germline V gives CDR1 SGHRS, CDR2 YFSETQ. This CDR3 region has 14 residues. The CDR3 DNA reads TGCGCCAGCAGCTTGGTGGGGAGCAACTACGAGCAGTACTTC. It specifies CASSLVGSNYEQYF.

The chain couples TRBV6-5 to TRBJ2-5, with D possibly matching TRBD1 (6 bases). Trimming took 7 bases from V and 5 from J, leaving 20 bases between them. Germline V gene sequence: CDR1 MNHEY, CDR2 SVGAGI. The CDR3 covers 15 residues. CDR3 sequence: CASTPDSIGGETQYF. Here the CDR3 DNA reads TGTGCCAGCACTCCGGACAGCATCGGTGGGGAGACCCAGTACTTC.

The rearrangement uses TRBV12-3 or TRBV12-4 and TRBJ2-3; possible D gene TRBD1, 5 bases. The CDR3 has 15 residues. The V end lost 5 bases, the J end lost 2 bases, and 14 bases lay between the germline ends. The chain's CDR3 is CASSTGGAVTDTQYF. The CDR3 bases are TGTGCCAGCAGTACAGGCGGTGCAGTCACAGATACGCAGTATTTT.

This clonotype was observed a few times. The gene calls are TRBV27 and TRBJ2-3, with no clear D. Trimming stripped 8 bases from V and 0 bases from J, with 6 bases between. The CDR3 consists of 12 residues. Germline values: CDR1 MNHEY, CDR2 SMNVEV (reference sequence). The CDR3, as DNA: TGTGCCAGCGGACCTAGCACAGATACGCAGTATTTT. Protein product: CASGPSTDTQYF.

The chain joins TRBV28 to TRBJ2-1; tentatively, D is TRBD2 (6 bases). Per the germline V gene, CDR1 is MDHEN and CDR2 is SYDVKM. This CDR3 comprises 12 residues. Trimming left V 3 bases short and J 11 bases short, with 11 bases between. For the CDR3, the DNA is TGTGCCAGCAGTTTCCCCGGAGGGAAGCAGTTCTTC. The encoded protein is CASSFPGGKQFF.

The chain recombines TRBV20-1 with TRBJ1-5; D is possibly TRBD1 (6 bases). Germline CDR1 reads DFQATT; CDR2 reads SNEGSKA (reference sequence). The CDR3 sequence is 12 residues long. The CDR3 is CSGGQPNQPQHF. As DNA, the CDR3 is TGCAGCGGCGGACAGCCGAATCAGCCCCAGCATTTT.

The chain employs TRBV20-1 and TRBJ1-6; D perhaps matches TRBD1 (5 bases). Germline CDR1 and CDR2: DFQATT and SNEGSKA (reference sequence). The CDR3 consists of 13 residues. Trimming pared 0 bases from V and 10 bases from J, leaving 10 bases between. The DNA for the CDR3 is TGCAGTGCTAGAGACAGGGAACAATCACCCCTCCACTTT. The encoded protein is CSARDREQSPLHF.

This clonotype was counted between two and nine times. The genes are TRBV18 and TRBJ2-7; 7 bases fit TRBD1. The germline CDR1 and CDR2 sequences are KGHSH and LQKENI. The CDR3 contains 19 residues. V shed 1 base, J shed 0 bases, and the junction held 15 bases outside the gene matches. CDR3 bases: TGTGCCAGCTCACCACTGGGTCAAAACAGGGGCAAGAGCTCCTACGAGCAGTACTTC. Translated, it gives CASSPLGQNRGKSSYEQYF.

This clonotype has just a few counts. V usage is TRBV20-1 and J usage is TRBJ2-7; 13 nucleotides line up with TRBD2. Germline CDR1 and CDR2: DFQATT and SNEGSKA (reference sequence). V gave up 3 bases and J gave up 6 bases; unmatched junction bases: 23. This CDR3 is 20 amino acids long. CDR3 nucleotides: TGCAGTGCTAGCACCCCATTACTAGCGGGAGGGCCGGAAAGCCCGCTCGAGCAGTACTTC. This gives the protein CSASTPLLAGGPESPLEQYF.

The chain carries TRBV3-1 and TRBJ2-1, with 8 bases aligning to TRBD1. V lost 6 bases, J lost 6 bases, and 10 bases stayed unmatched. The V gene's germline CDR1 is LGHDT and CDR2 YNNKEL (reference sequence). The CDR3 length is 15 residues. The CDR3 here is CASSSGQGGINEQFF. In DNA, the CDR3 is TGTGCCAGCAGTTCCGGACAGGGAGGAATCAATGAGCAGTTCTTC.